The TCR beta chain described here comes from a study of T cells after yellow fever vaccination. Broader study findings: Most primary-vaccination clones reappeared after the booster (less than 98% CD4, roughly 88% CD8).

Trimming pared 6 bases from V and 0 bases from J, leaving 15 bases between. The CDR3 spans 17 residues. 5'RACE template switching added a universal primer site and UMIs to TCR cDNA. One entry per CDR3 protein, called by TCRdb with MiXCR from the 5' RACE reads. The sample lists some 320,000 distinct CDR3 sequences; roughly a tenth were seen once. This clonotype was observed a few times. Its antigen remains unidentified. This chain joins TRBV12-3 or TRBV12-4 and TRBJ1-6; possibly TRBD1 for D (6 bases). The receptor was isolated from a man between 18 and 29 years old who received the YFV17D yellow fever vaccine. The sequencing used CD4+ T cells sorted from PBMCs, collected 45 days after the yellow fever booster vaccination. The CDR3 DNA reads TGTGCCAGCAGATCCCTACAGGGCACCTCCTATAATTCACCCCTCCACTTT. Its protein product is CASRSLQGTSYNSPLHF.